Listed here is a single T cell receptor (beta chain). Germline CDR1 and CDR2: LNHDA and SQIVND (reference sequence). The ends were cut back, 6 bases at V and 3 bases at J, with 18 bases in the middle. The CDR3 contains 16 residues. The naive CD8 subset, CD45RO-negative cells positively selected for CCR7, excluded terminally differentiated effector memory CD45RA+ cells. This specimen belongs to a study of shared clonotypes between healthy human individuals. TCRdb's copy holds only in-frame clones and misses some; the assay was immunoSEQ multiplex PCR. This sample has some 2,100,000 clones, with about 92% found just once.

The chain employs TRBV19 and TRBJ2-4; D uncertain. The receptor comes from a young man in good health. Some clones in this sample may be carry-over from other donors' samples. The sample consisted of naive CD8+ T cells from PBMCs. In nucleotides, the CDR3 is TGTGCCAGTAGACCAGGACCTCCGGCAGGCAAAAACATTCAGTACTTC. This gives the protein CASRPGPPAGKNIQYF.